The 24 T cell receptor beta chains reported below all come from one sample, sequenced in a study of T cells in Graves' hyperthyroidism and ophthalmopathy. TCR beta CDR3 sequences were amplified from RNA transcripts. First-round RT-PCR of the TCR CDR3 relied on the HTBI primer set. TCRdb redid the calling of the multiplex PCR reads with MiXCR, one entry per CDR3 protein. The sample lists around 340,000 distinct CDR3 sequences, about 15% seen once, with 20% to 25% in the top ten. The source material was blood. The receptors were sampled from a woman between 25 and 40 years old with Graves' hyperthyroidism.

This chain joins TRBV20-1 and TRBJ2-5; D is uncertain. Trimming stripped 3 bases from V and 4 bases from J, with 12 bases between. CDR3 length equals 13 residues. Germline loops: CDR1 DFQATT, CDR2 SNEGSKA (reference sequence). DNA of the CDR3: TGCAGTGCTAGCACAGTTTTGGGAGAGACCCAGTACTTC. Its protein product is CSASTVLGETQYF.

On this clonotype itself: Just one base apart from a much larger clone, this may be a read error. The chain couples TRBV6-2 or TRBV6-3 to TRBJ1-2, with TRBD1 identical over 7 bases. The CDR3 is made up of 14 amino acids. CDR1 is MNHEY, CDR2 SVGEGT, per germline. CDR3 protein: CASGYSEGQRGYTF. For the CDR3, the DNA is TGTGCCAGCGGTTACTCGGAGGGACAGAGGGGCTACACCTTC.

This clonotype was picked up many times. The chain recombines TRBV6-2 or TRBV6-3 with TRBJ2-7, with a tentative D call TRBD2 (6 bases). Germline CDR1 MNHEY, CDR2 SVGEGT. CDR3 size: 14 residues. V was cut by 6 bases and J by 3 bases, with 15 bases left in between. The CDR3 protein is CASRVPGEYYEQYF. The CDR3 DNA reads TGTGCCAGCAGAGTCCCGGGAGAGTACTACGAGCAGTACTTC.

This clonotype was observed at least ten times. The rearrangement joins TRBV6-2 or TRBV6-3 to TRBJ2-1; TRBD1 agrees at 7 bases. Losses at the gene ends were 4 bases for V and 4 bases for J; bases not matched to a gene: 13. Germline CDR1 reads MNHEY; CDR2 reads SVGEGT. The CDR3 covers 17 residues. This CDR3 is CASSWMGTDRIYNEQFF. CDR3 DNA sequence: TGTGCCAGCAGTTGGATGGGGACAGACCGGATTTACAATGAGCAGTTCTTC.

The chain links TRBV15 to TRBJ2-5, with a possible D match to TRBD2 (6 bases). V lost 5 bases, J lost 5 bases, and 18 bases lay in between. Per germline, CDR1 LNHNV and CDR2 YYDKDF (reference sequence). The CDR3 loop spans 15 amino acids. CDR3 bases: TGTGCCACCAGCCAGCAGGAGGGAGGACTGGAGACCCAGTACTTC. It yields the protein CATSQQEGGLETQYF.

The gene calls are TRBV12-3 or TRBV12-4 and TRBJ1-1, with TRBD1 matching over 8 bases. Losses at the gene ends were 4 bases for V and 1 base for J; bases not matched to a gene: 2. This CDR3 has 14 amino acids. CDR3 amino acids: CASSSTGANTEAFF. The CDR3 DNA is TGTGCCAGCAGTTCGACAGGGGCGAACACTGAAGCTTTCTTT.

This clonotype was counted at least ten times. The J gene is TRBJ1-5, the V gene TRBV28; the match to TRBD1 covers 8 bases. This CDR3 is built from 15 residues. Per germline, CDR1 MDHEN and CDR2 SYDVKM. V trimming: 10 bases; J trimming: 4 bases; junction bases outside the gene matches: 12. The CDR3 DNA follows: TGTGCCACCATACCCCCGACAGGGGAGAATCAGCCCCAGCATTTT. Encoded protein: CATIPPTGENQPQHF.

This clonotype has a handful of counts. The chain is built from TRBV9 and TRBJ2-1, with D perhaps TRBD2 (5 bases). Trimming shortened V by 2 bases and J by 4 bases, and 7 bases separated the two germline ends. Germline CDR1 reads SGDLS; CDR2 reads YYNGEE. CDR3 size: 13 residues. The CDR3 reads CASSVDSYNEQFF. The CDR3 DNA is TGTGCCAGCAGCGTGGACTCATACAATGAGCAGTTCTTC.

The genes are TRBV29-1 and TRBJ2-7, with TRBD2 matching 8 bases. CDR3 length: 15 residues. The germline gives CDR1 SQVTM, CDR2 ANQGSEA. V lost 7 bases, J lost 0 bases, and 11 bases stayed unmatched. CDR3 DNA: TGCAGCGGTGGGGCTGACGGGACTAGCTCCTACGAGCAGTACTTC. Translated: CSGGADGTSSYEQYF.

The chain combines TRBV19 with TRBJ1-5; D may be TRBD1 (5 bases). This CDR3 contains 14 residues. Trimming stripped 5 bases from V and 5 bases from J, with 13 bases between. The V gene's germline CDR1 is LNHDA and CDR2 SQIVND (reference sequence). In nucleotides, the CDR3 is TGTGCCAGTAGTTTCGGAGGGGAGCATCAGCCCCAGCATTTT. Translating it yields CASSFGGEHQPQHF.

A few counts support this clonotype. The J gene is TRBJ2-1, the V gene TRBV4-3, with 7 bases that match TRBD2. The CDR3 has 19 residues. V dropped 0 bases and J dropped 7; count of bases not matched to a gene: 18. Per germline, CDR1 LGHNA and CDR2 YSLEER. The CDR3 bases are TGCGCCAGCAGCCAAGAAATACCCCTAGCGGCCCCCGTAAAAAATGAGCAGTTCTTC. The encoded protein is CASSQEIPLAAPVKNEQFF.

This chain uses TRBV9 with TRBJ2-5; a weak D match, TRBD1 (6 bases). The V gene lost 0 bases and the J gene lost 4 bases, with 10 bases spanning the gap. Per the germline V gene, CDR1 is SGDLS and CDR2 is YYNGEE. The CDR3 covers 14 residues. CDR3 nucleotide sequence: TGTGCCAGCAGCGTAGGAGGGGGAACAGAGACCCAGTACTTC. Translating gives CASSVGGGTETQYF.

The table lists this clonotype with many counts. The rearrangement joins TRBV7-9 to TRBJ2-4; TRBD1 aligns across 9 bases. The J segment lost 7 bases and the V segment lost 7 bases, leaving 8 bases of the junction unmatched. Germline CDR1 and CDR2: SEHNR and FQNEAQ (reference sequence). The CDR3 covers 14 residues. The CDR3 coding sequence is TGTGCCAGCACGGGTGGGGACAGGGTCAACATTCAGTACTTC. Protein: CASTGGDRVNIQYF.

This clonotype has a count of ten or more. The genes are TRBV20-1 and TRBJ2-1; D is perhaps TRBD2 (6 bases). Germline V gene lookup returns CDR1 DFQATT and CDR2 SNEGSKA (reference sequence). The CDR3 runs to 15 residues. V gave up 5 bases and J gave up 7 bases, with 21 bases separating them. CDR3 amino acids: CSAFGAKERENEQFF. In DNA, the CDR3 is TGCAGTGCTTTCGGGGCCAAAGAACGGGAGAATGAGCAGTTCTTC.

The CDR3 coding sequence is TGTGCCAGCAGCCGTGGTGGTGGCTTCGTGAACACTGAAGCTTTCTTT. It encodes CASSRGGGFVNTEAFF. The chain has TRBV28 and TRBJ1-1, with D unresolved. V was shortened by 6 bases and J by 0 bases, with 17 bases between the two germline ends. The CDR3 consists of 16 residues. CDR1 and CDR2 from the germline V gene are MDHEN and SYDVKM.

The CDR3 coding sequence is TGTGCCAGCAGCCTACAGTTTGTGCAGTACTTC. Its protein product is CASSLQFVQYF. The rearrangement links TRBV3-1 to TRBJ2-7; D is unresolved. Germline CDR1 LGHDT, CDR2 YNNKEL (reference sequence). V shed 4 bases and J shed 9 bases, with 10 bases lying between them. The CDR3 consists of 11 residues.

Worth noting for this clonotype: This may come from a read error, since a much larger clone is one base off. The CDR3 ends on some other residue instead of the conserved phenylalanine or tryptophan, so this is likely a read error. The rearrangement uses TRBV28 and TRBJ2-7; TRBD2 agrees at 10 bases. CDR1 MDHEN and CDR2 SYDVKM come from the germline V gene. The CDR3 is 14 residues long. J lost 1 base, V lost 6 bases, and 3 bases had no gene match. Here the CDR3 reads CASRVAGGSYEQYL. CDR3 nucleotides: TGTGCCAGCAGGGTAGCGGGAGGTTCCTACGAGCAGTACCTC.

Only a few counts were recorded for this clonotype. V usage is TRBV20-1 and J usage is TRBJ2-7; 9 bases align to TRBD2. Germline V gene data show CDR1 as DFQATT and CDR2 as SNEGSKA (reference sequence). V was clipped by 0 bases and J by 6 bases; unmatched bases: 12. This CDR3 is 16 amino acids long. The DNA of the CDR3 is TGCAGTGCTAGAGATCGAAGGCGGGAGGGCTTTGGCGAGCAGTACTTC. The encoded protein is CSARDRRREGFGEQYF.

The CDR3 protein is CASSPSGTSGRVANTGELFF. The CDR3 region has the DNA TGTGCCAGCAGTCCCTCCGGGACTAGCGGGAGGGTAGCGAACACCGGGGAGCTGTTTTTT. The chain carries TRBV25-1 and TRBJ2-2; the match to TRBD2 covers 16 bases. The CDR3 runs to 20 residues. Trimming removed 5 bases from V and 0 bases from J; junction bases left unmatched: 9. Germline CDR1 and CDR2: MGHDK and SYGVNS.

The sample holds many counts of this clonotype. The chain has TRBV19 and TRBJ2-5; maybe TRBD2 (5 bases). The ends were cut back, 9 bases at V and 3 bases at J, with 14 bases in the middle. Germline CDR1 LNHDA, CDR2 SQIVND (reference sequence). The CDR3 is made up of 13 amino acids. The CDR3 coding sequence is TGTGCCAGCCGACGGACTTCGAAAGAGACCCAGTACTTC. It translates to CASRRTSKETQYF.

This chain connects TRBV6-1 to TRBJ1-1; D not certain. Germline-derived CDR1 and CDR2 are MNHNS and SASEGT. V lost 7 bases, J lost 9 bases, and 12 bases lay in between. This CDR3 region has 11 residues. CDR3 region: CASTPRAQAFF. CDR3 nucleotide sequence: TGTGCCAGCACCCCGCGGGCCCAAGCTTTCTTT.

This clonotype was seen more than once but under ten times. This chain connects TRBV13 to TRBJ2-2; TRBD1 aligns across 11 bases. Germline-derived CDR1 and CDR2 are PRHDT and FYEKMQ (reference sequence). The CDR3 has 15 amino acids. Trimming removed 5 bases from V and 6 bases from J; junction bases left unmatched: 5. CDR3 loop: CASSTGTGGAGELFF. In DNA form, the CDR3 reads TGTGCCAGCAGCACAGGGACAGGGGGGGCCGGGGAGCTGTTTTTT.

There are a few counts of this clonotype. V usage is TRBV29-1 and J usage is TRBJ2-3; weak D call: TRBD1 (5 bases). Deletions cut 8 bases from V and 2 bases from J, with 17 bases between. The germline gives CDR1 SQVTM, CDR2 ANQGSEA. The CDR3 totals 14 residues. The CDR3 is CSTQEAGFTDTQYF. CDR3 DNA sequence: TGCAGCACCCAAGAGGCAGGGTTCACAGATACGCAGTATTTT.

This clonotype was seen only a few times. The chain uses TRBV19 and TRBJ1-1; the D gene is possibly TRBD1 (6 bases). Deletions cut 2 bases from V and 0 bases from J, with 13 bases between. The CDR3 totals 16 residues. The germline gives CDR1 LNHDA, CDR2 SQIVND (reference sequence). The CDR3 coding sequence is TGTGCCAGTAGTATACAGGGGAGCGGGATGAACACTGAAGCTTTCTTT. This sequence encodes CASSIQGSGMNTEAFF.